This T cell receptor beta chain was sequenced in a study of T cells in Graves' hyperthyroidism and ophthalmopathy. As for the study in general: Peripheral blood draws took place at initial diagnosis, ahead of any treatment. Broader study findings: Ophthalmopathy was separated from stable hyperthyroidism by a 13 V-J model.

Germline V gene sequence: CDR1 WNHNN, CDR2 SYGVQD (reference sequence). This CDR3 contains 14 residues. TCR beta CDR3 regions were amplified from RNA. A set of HTBI primers served as the primers for a first-round RT-PCR of the TCR CDR3. TCRdb re-called the multiplex PCR reads with MiXCR, one entry per CDR3 protein. The data contain 300,000 to 450,000 distinct CDR3 sequences, roughly 20% of them seen just once; the ten biggest clones take up around 15%. This clonotype was seen ten or more times. Its antigen is not known. At one end the junction does not follow the germline gene, possibly because of a read error.

The sequenced sample consisted of blood. This receptor was obtained from a woman in her thirties or forties with Graves' ophthalmopathy. The chain combines TRBV10-1 with TRBJ2-2; no clear D gene. CDR3 sequence reads: CAGSESPLAGELFF. CDR3 DNA sequence: TGCGCCGGCAGTGAGAGCCCATTGGCCGGGGAGCTGTTTTTT.